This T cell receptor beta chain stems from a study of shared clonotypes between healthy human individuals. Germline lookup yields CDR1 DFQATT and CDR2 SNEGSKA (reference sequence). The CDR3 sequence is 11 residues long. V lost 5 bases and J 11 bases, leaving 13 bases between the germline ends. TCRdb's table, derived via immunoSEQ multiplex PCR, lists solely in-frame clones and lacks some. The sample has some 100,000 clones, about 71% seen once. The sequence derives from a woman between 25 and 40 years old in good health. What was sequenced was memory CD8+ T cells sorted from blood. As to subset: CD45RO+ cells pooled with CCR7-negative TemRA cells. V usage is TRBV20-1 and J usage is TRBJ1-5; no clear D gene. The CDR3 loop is CSAGGVIAQHF. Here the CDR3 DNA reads TGCAGTGCTGGCGGGGTGATAGCCCAGCATTTT.